This is a list of T cell receptor beta chains from one sample in a study of monozygotic twins with inflammatory bowel disease. Using the 5' RACE reads, TCRdb records one entry per CDR3 protein without DNA. In all, the sample yields approximately 400,000 distinct CDR3 sequences. Sequencing used blood. Every receptor here comes from a human donor with ulcerative colitis or Crohn's disease, or a healthy co-twin of an affected twin (not recorded which). The CDR3 runs from the conserved cysteine through the conserved F or W. Each record gives: J gene, V gene, CDR3 protein.

>TRBJ2-7|TRBV12-3/TRBV12-4
CASSLYRFEGLRHYEQYF
>TRBJ2-3|TRBV6-4
CASRDRVPTSGAFTPSTDTQYF
>TRBJ1-1|TRBV5-1
CASRLGGLRGANTEAFF
>TRBJ2-3|TRBV12-3/TRBV12-4
CASSRQGAMDTQYF
>TRBJ2-3|TRBV12-3/TRBV12-4
CASRTGGTDTRYF
>TRBJ2-3|TRBV5-6
CASSYRDTHTDTQYF
>TRBJ1-3|TRBV29-1
CSGTSPGNTIYF
>TRBJ2-7|TRBV15
CATAPGTSYYEQYF
>TRBJ2-2|TRBV5-1
CASSLTRVSTGELFF
>TRBJ2-7|TRBV7-6
CASSSSVTGISLYEQYF
>TRBJ2-7|TRBV6-2/TRBV6-3
CASSHDYEQYF
>TRBJ2-1|TRBV4-1
CASSQGPGQGINEQFF
>TRBJ2-1|TRBV15
CATSKGQGSSYNEQFF
>TRBJ2-1|TRBV4-1
CASSQARTSGGGEQFF
>TRBJ1-2|TRBV5-1
CASSLDPRTRDYGYTF
>TRBJ1-2|TRBV3-1
CASSQVARGLYGYTF
>TRBJ2-1|TRBV27
CASSLSGGVLYNEQFF
>TRBJ1-2|TRBV30
CAWSAVGGWSYGYTF
>TRBJ1-1|TRBV5-1
CASSWRQGAAFEAFF
>TRBJ1-2|TRBV4-3
CASSHGDSGYTF
>TRBJ1-2|TRBV12-3/TRBV12-4
CASTTPRAGYTF
>TRBJ1-1|TRBV25-1
CASSELLAGEAFF
>TRBJ2-2|TRBV5-1
CASSLNPGSTGELFF
>TRBJ2-7|TRBV20-1
CSASAWRDGAYEQYF
>TRBJ2-1|TRBV7-9
CASSSTGRNEQFF
>TRBJ2-3|TRBV7-8
CASSFDRDTQYF
>TRBJ2-2|TRBV5-6
CASSDDRNTGELFF
>TRBJ2-3|TRBV29-1
CSVGGFGADTQYF
>TRBJ1-2|TRBV12-3/TRBV12-4
CASRLQGHYGYTF
>TRBJ2-3|TRBV10-3
CAISGGGLTDTQYF
>TRBJ2-3|TRBV10-3
CAISLTDRRDTQYF
>TRBJ2-5|TRBV10-3
CAIRGNLRGQETQYF
>TRBJ2-7|TRBV27
CASSELAEDYEQYF
>TRBJ2-1|TRBV7-3
CASSLTRAGGVGEQFF
>TRBJ2-5|TRBV4-1
CASSPGTVLKETQYF
>TRBJ2-7|TRBV15
CATSRIGPSYEQYF
>TRBJ1-1|TRBV7-9
CASSLNMKLNTEALF
>TRBJ2-7|TRBV19
CASSIYSGMSSYEQYF
>TRBJ2-7|TRBV6-1
CASSEESRDYLTYEQYF
>TRBJ1-1|TRBV20-1
CSARDRRAGNTEAFF
>TRBJ1-2|TRBV18
CASSPPSWDREKDGYTF
>TRBJ1-5|TRBV29-1
CSVGGGGAGNQPQHF
>TRBJ1-2|TRBV29-1
CSVRDRGYGYTF
>TRBJ2-1|TRBV5-1
CASSPRGTGYNEQFF
>TRBJ2-3|TRBV12-3/TRBV12-4
CASSWGGLTDTQYF
>TRBJ2-3|TRBV5-1
CASTERGTSTDAQYF
>TRBJ2-1|TRBV5-6
CASSSLTYNEQFF
>TRBJ2-6|TRBV24-1
CATSDYPGQGAQGANVLTF
>TRBJ2-5|TRBV5-1
CASSPGQAGETQYF
>TRBJ2-3|TRBV20-1
CSAPRTGVRTDTQYF
>TRBJ2-4|TRBV12-3/TRBV12-4
CASRKDTTKNIQYF
>TRBJ2-6|TRBV19
CASSTGQGLSLSGANVLTF
>TRBJ2-1|TRBV29-1
CSVVGRPGKAGGYNEQFF
>TRBJ1-5|TRBV18
CASSPDHDMVDQPQHF
>TRBJ1-1|TRBV30
CAWSLAWTVLAAEAFF
>TRBJ2-1|TRBV7-2
CASSFRAVYNEQFF
>TRBJ1-3|TRBV4-3
CASSQVPSFSGNTIYF
>TRBJ2-2|TRBV5-1
CASSLWGSDSGELFF
>TRBJ2-7|TRBV5-1
CASTPGGTIYEQYF
>TRBJ2-5|TRBV7-9
CASSRTTGEQETQYF